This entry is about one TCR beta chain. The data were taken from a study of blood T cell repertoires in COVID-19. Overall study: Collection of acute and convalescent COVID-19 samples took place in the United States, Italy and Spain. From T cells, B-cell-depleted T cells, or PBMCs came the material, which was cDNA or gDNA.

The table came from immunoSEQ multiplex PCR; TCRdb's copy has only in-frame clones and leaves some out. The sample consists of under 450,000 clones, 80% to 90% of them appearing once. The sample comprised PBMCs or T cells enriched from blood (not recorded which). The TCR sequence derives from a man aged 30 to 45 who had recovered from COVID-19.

CDR3 nucleotides: TGTGCCAGCAGCTTTGGACAGGGCACGGGGCCCCAGCATTTT. Amino acids: CASSFGQGTGPQHF. The chain uses TRBV5-6 and TRBJ1-5, with 8 nucleotides matching TRBD1. Unmatched junction bases numbered 7, after V lost 2 bases and J lost 9 bases. This CDR3 comprises 14 residues. CDR1 and CDR2 from the germline V gene are SGHDT and YYEEEE.